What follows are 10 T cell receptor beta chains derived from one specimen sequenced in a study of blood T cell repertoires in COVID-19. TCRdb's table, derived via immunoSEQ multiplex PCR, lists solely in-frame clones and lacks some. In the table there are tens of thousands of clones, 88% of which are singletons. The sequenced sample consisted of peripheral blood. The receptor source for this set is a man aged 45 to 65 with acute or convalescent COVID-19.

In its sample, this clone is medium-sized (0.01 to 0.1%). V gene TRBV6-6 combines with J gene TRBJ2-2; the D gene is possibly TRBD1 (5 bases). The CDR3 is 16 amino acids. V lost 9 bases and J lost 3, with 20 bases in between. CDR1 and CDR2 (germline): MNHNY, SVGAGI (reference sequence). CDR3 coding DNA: TGTGCCAGTCGATTAGGGGCGGCCGATCACACCGGGGAGCTGTTTTTT. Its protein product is CASRLGAADHTGELFF.

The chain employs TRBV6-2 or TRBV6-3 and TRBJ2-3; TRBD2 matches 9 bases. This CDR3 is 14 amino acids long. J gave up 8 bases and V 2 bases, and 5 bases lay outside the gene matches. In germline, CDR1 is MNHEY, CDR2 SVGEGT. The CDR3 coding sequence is TGTGCCAGCAGTTACGGAGCGGGGGGAGGTACGCAGTATTTT. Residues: CASSYGAGGGTQYF.

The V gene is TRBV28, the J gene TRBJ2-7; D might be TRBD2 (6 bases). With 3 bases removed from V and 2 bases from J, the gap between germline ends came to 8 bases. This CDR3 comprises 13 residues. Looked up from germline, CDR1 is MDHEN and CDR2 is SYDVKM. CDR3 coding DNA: TGTGCCAGCAGTTTGGAGGGGCCCTACGAGCAGTACTTC. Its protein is CASSLEGPYEQYF.

The CDR3 DNA reads TGTGCCAGCAGCCAAGATTTGTCGGGACTAGCGGGAGGTTCCCTAGGGGAGCAGTTCTTC. It encodes CASSQDLSGLAGGSLGEQFF. The chain recombines TRBV3-1 (or the pseudogene TRBV3-2) with TRBJ2-1; 15 bases line up with TRBD2. J was trimmed by 10 bases and V by 0 bases; bases with no gene match: 16. Germline CDR1 is LGHDT and CDR2 is YNNKEL (reference sequence). This CDR3 is built from 20 residues.

The CDR3 loop reads CASRDRTGTAYGYTF. The CDR3 nucleotides read TGTGCCAGTAGGGACCGAACCGGGACAGCCTATGGCTACACCTTC. V and J are TRBV19 and TRBJ1-2; the match to TRBD1 covers 7 bases. CDR3 length equals 15 residues. The ends lost 6 bases at V and 4 bases at J; junction bases unmatched: 11. The germline gives CDR1 LNHDA, CDR2 SQIVND (reference sequence).

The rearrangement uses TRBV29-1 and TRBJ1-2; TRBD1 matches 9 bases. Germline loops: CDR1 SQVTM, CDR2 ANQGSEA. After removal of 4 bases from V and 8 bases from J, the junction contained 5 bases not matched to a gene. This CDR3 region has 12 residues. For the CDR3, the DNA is TGCAGCGTTGGGGACAGGGTAGGCGGCTACACCTTC. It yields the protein CSVGDRVGGYTF.

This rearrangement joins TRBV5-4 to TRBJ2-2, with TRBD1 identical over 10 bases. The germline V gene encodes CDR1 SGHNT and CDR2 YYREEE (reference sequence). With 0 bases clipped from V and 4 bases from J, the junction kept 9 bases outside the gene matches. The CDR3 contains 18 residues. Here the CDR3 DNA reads TGTGCCAGCAGCTTGGGTCCCGGACAGGGGGTTGGCACCGGGGAGCTGTTTTTT. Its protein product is CASSLGPGQGVGTGELFF.

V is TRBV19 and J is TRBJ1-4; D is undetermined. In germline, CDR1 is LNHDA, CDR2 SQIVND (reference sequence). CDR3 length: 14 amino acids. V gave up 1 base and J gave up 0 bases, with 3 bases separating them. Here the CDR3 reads CASSIATTNEKLFF. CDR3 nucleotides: TGTGCCAGTAGTATAGCCACAACTAATGAAAAACTGTTTTTT.

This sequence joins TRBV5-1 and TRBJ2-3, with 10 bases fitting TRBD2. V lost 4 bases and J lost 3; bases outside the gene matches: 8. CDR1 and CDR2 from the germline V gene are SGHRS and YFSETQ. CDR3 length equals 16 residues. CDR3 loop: CASSPLAGAGTDTQYF. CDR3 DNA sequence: TGCGCCAGCAGCCCCCTAGCGGGAGCGGGGACAGATACGCAGTATTTT.

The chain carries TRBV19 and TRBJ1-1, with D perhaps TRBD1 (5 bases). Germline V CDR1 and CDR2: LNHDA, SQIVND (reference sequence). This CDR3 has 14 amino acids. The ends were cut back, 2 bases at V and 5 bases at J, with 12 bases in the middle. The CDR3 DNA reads TGTGCCAGTAGTATACGGGGGTGGAATACTGAAGCTTTCTTT. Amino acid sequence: CASSIRGWNTEAFF.